Sequencing of this T cell receptor (beta chain) was carried out in a study of early T cells in non-severe SARS-CoV-2 infection. Overall study: RNA in bulk from unsorted whole blood was sequenced, and chains were unpaired.

This clonotype has more than one count but fewer than ten. TCRdb re-analysed the 5' RACE reads in MiXCR, keeping a single row per CDR3 protein. The repertoire consists of 100,000 or so distinct CDR3 sequences, with over 10% occurring once and the leading ten covering about 6%. The CDR3 is 15 residues long. CDR1 and CDR2 (germline): SGHTA, FQGNSA. Trimming took off 1 base at V and 6 bases at J, with 15 bases between the two ends. The chain employs TRBV7-2 and TRBJ2-5, with D possibly being TRBD2 (5 bases). Sequencing input: whole blood. The source is an adult who was a healthcare worker with PCR-confirmed SARS-CoV-2 infection or an uninfected control (not recorded which). CDR3 region: CASSLESGSTQTQYF. CDR3 bases: TGTGCCAGCAGCTTAGAATCGGGATCCACCCAGACCCAGTACTTC.